Shown below are 32 T cell receptor beta chains from a single sample sequenced in a study of T cells in Graves' hyperthyroidism and ophthalmopathy. Using RNA transcripts as the source, TCR beta CDR3 regions were amplified. First-round RT-PCR with HTBI primers amplified the TCR CDR3 region. In TCRdb, the multiplex PCR reads were re-called with MiXCR into one record per CDR3 protein. The sample has about 320,000 distinct CDR3 sequences; approximately 15% are singletons. The specimen sequenced was blood. The receptors derive from a man aged 25-40 years with Graves' hyperthyroidism.

In this sample, this clonotype turned up a few times. This sequence joins TRBV20-1 and TRBJ1-2; D perhaps matches TRBD1 (6 bases). Per the germline V gene, CDR1 is DFQATT and CDR2 is SNEGSKA (reference sequence). Trimming stripped 0 bases from V and 1 base from J, with 12 bases between. This CDR3 is 15 amino acids long. CDR3 residues: CSARDRLGGNYGYTF. The CDR3 DNA sequence: TGCAGTGCTAGAGATCGGTTAGGGGGTAACTATGGCTACACCTTC.

This clonotype was observed at least ten times. The CDR3 DNA sequence: TGTGCCAGCAGCCAACTACGGGGTATCCAGCCCCAGCATTTT. As protein: CASSQLRGIQPQHF. V and J are TRBV4-2 and TRBJ1-5; D ambiguous. The CDR3 extends over 14 amino acids. The V gene lost 2 bases and the J gene lost 7 bases, with 12 bases spanning the gap. The germline gives CDR1 LGHNA, CDR2 YNFKEQ.

V is TRBV2 and J is TRBJ1-1; D remains ambiguous. Germline CDR1 SNHLY, CDR2 FYNNEI. The CDR3 consists of 12 residues. Trimming took 5 bases from V and 6 from J, leaving 10 bases between them. The CDR3 is CASSRLVPEAFF. CDR3 in DNA: TGTGCCAGCAGTCGACTCGTCCCTGAAGCTTTCTTT. The whole variable domain, filled in from reference TRBV2 and TRBJ1-1, reads EPEVTQTPSHQVTQMGQEVILRCVPISNHLYFYWYRQILGQKVEFLVSFYNNEISEKSEIFDDQFSVERPDGSNFTLKIRSTKLEDSAMYFCASSRLVPEAFFGQGTRLTVV.

This clonotype was seen many times. V is TRBV9 and J is TRBJ2-3; D is perhaps TRBD1 or TRBD2 (5 bases each). Germline V lookup: CDR1 SGDLS, CDR2 YYNGEE. Trimming removed 3 bases from V and 9 bases from J, with 14 bases in between. There are 13 residues in the CDR3. CDR3 region: CASSATPGGTQYF. The CDR3 nucleotides read TGTGCCAGCAGCGCCACTCCTGGGGGAACGCAGTATTTT.

This clonotype was recorded at least ten times. V gene TRBV11-2 combines with J gene TRBJ2-7; D possibly corresponds to TRBD1 (6 bases). V gave up 0 bases and J gave up 2 bases, with 11 bases separating them. The CDR3 loop spans 15 amino acids. Germline V gene lookup returns CDR1 SGHAT and CDR2 FQNNGV. CDR3 sequence reads: CASSLDQQGTYEQYF. The CDR3 DNA reads as TGTGCCAGCAGCTTAGATCAGCAGGGGACCTACGAGCAGTACTTC. The full variable domain, completed using reference TRBV11-2 and TRBJ2-7, is EAGVAQSPRYKIIEKRQSVAFWCNPISGHATLYWYQQILGQGPKLLIQFQNNGVVDDSQLPKDRFSAERLKGVDSTLKIQPAKLEDSAVYLCASSLDQQGTYEQYFGPGTRLTVT.

The V gene is TRBV7-9, the J gene TRBJ2-7, with 7 nucleotides matching TRBD1. CDR3 length: 14 residues. Trimming took 5 bases from V and 6 from J; bases not matched to a gene: 10. CDR1 SEHNR and CDR2 FQNEAQ come from the germline V gene (reference sequence). CDR3 sequence reads: CASSPRQGEVEQYF. Written as DNA, the CDR3 is TGTGCCAGCAGCCCTAGACAGGGTGAGGTCGAGCAGTACTTC.

This clonotype was recorded at least ten times. The V gene is TRBV7-8, the J gene TRBJ2-5; TRBD2 agrees at 12 bases. Per germline, CDR1 SGHVS and CDR2 FQNEAQ. The V and J ends lost 2 bases and 2 bases, in that order; junction bases with no gene match: 9. The CDR3 contains 18 residues. The CDR3: CASSLPKTSGSPQETQYF. The CDR3 DNA sequence: TGTGCCAGCAGCTTACCTAAGACTAGCGGGAGTCCGCAAGAGACCCAGTACTTC.

This clonotype appeared many times. The CDR3 loop is CASSPRGYGYTF. CDR3 DNA sequence: TGTGCCAGCAGCCCAAGGGGCTATGGCTACACCTTC. V gene TRBV27 combines with J gene TRBJ1-2, with D tentatively TRBD1 (5 bases). Germline CDR1 MNHEY, CDR2 SMNVEV (reference sequence). V dropped 6 bases and J dropped 4 bases, with 9 bases sitting between them. The CDR3 is 12 residues long.

V is TRBV5-1 and J is TRBJ2-4; TRBD2 matches at 11 bases. Germline CDR1 reads SGHRS; CDR2 reads YFSETQ. Trimming took 3 bases from V and 15 from J; bases not matched to a gene: 2. The CDR3 loop spans 11 amino acids. The CDR3 is CASSWGLAAYF. The CDR3 DNA reads TGCGCCAGCAGCTGGGGACTAGCGGCGTACTTC. The whole variable domain, remainder taken from reference TRBV5-1 and TRBJ2-4, is KAGVTQTPRYLIKTRGQQVTLSCSPISGHRSVSWYQQTPGQGLQFLFEYFSETQRNKGNFPGRFSGRQFSNSRSEMNVSTLELGDSALYLCASSWGLAAYFGAGTRLSVL.

Many counts were recorded for this clonotype. The rearrangement uses TRBV7-2 and TRBJ2-7; possibly TRBD1 or TRBD2 for D (6 bases each). V gave up 3 bases and J gave up 2 bases, with 14 bases separating them. Germline lookup yields CDR1 SGHTA and CDR2 FQGNSA. The CDR3 sequence is 15 residues long. The CDR3 loop reads CASSLAGHLPYEQYF. The CDR3 DNA sequence: TGTGCCAGCAGCTTGGCGGGACACCTGCCCTACGAGCAGTACTTC.

CDR3 sequence: CASRSWDIANTGELFF. DNA for the CDR3: TGCGCCAGTCGAAGTTGGGACATCGCGAACACCGGGGAGCTGTTTTTT. This sequence joins TRBV5-1 and TRBJ2-2; D may be TRBD1 (6 bases). This CDR3 is built from 16 residues. CDR1 is SGHRS, CDR2 YFSETQ, per germline. The V end was cut by 8 bases, the J end by 0 bases, with 17 bases between.

The rearrangement uses TRBV20-1 and TRBJ1-5; D gene unclear. CDR1 is DFQATT and CDR2 is SNEGSKA in the germline V gene (reference sequence). Trimming pared 5 bases from V and 0 bases from J, leaving 17 bases between. This CDR3 is built from 16 residues. DNA for the CDR3: TGCAGTGCTGCCTCCCCTATTACTTTTAGCAATCAGCCCCAGCATTTT. Its translation is CSAASPITFSNQPQHF.

This rearrangement joins TRBV9 to TRBJ1-5; 7 bases match TRBD1. CDR1 and CDR2 from the germline V gene are SGDLS and YYNGEE. The length of the CDR3 is 15 residues. Losses at the gene ends were 0 bases for V and 8 bases for J; bases not matched to a gene: 8. Here the CDR3 DNA reads TGTGCCAGCAGCGTAGCCTCCGGGACAGAGGAGCCCCAGCATTTT. It codes for CASSVASGTEEPQHF.

Many counts were recorded for this clonotype. V is TRBV3-1 and J is TRBJ1-1; D gene uncertain. This CDR3 has 12 residues. Trimming took off 3 bases at V and 2 bases at J, with 4 bases between the two ends. Per the germline V gene, CDR1 is LGHDT and CDR2 is YNNKEL (reference sequence). The chain's CDR3 is CASSQENTEAFF. The CDR3, as DNA: TGTGCCAGCAGCCAGGAAAACACTGAAGCTTTCTTT.

This clonotype was observed at least ten times. This sequence joins TRBV6-1 and TRBJ2-7; the D is unclear. V dropped 6 bases and J dropped 0 bases, with 12 bases sitting between them. CDR1 is MNHNS, CDR2 SASEGT, per germline. CDR3 length: 14 residues. The CDR3 loop reads CASSRTQSSYEQYF. The CDR3 region has the DNA TGTGCCAGCAGCCGGACCCAGAGCTCCTACGAGCAGTACTTC.

This clonotype showed up just a few times. J is TRBJ1-1 and V is TRBV7-2, with TRBD1 as a possible D gene (5 bases). Trimming removed 2 bases at V and 1 base at J, with 11 bases between. There are 15 residues in the CDR3. The V gene's germline CDR1 is SGHTA and CDR2 FQGNSA. The CDR3 loop is CASSLNPGRNTEAFF. CDR3 coding DNA: TGTGCCAGCAGCTTAAACCCAGGGAGGAACACTGAAGCTTTCTTT.

The chain has TRBV13 and TRBJ2-2; a weak D match, TRBD1 (6 bases). Germline-derived CDR1 and CDR2 are PRHDT and FYEKMQ (reference sequence). Trimming shortened V by 6 bases and J by 4 bases, and 18 bases separated the two germline ends. This CDR3 has 16 residues. CDR3 bases: TGTGCCAGCAGACCCTTACAGGGTTTCGGCACCGGGGAGCTGTTTTTT. Its protein is CASRPLQGFGTGELFF. Full variable domain (missing parts from reference TRBV13 and TRBJ2-2): AAGVIQSPRHLIKEKRETATLKCYPIPRHDTVYWYQQGPGQDPQFLISFYEKMQSDKGSIPDRFSAQQFSDYHSELNMSSLELGDSALYFCASRPLQGFGTGELFFGEGSRLTVL.

This clonotype was seen repeatedly, ten times or more. The V and J genes are TRBV30 and TRBJ1-2; the D gene is possibly TRBD1 (5 bases). Germline-derived CDR1 and CDR2 are GTSNPN and SVGIG (reference sequence). The CDR3 has 12 amino acids. CDR3: CASSEGTYGYTF. The DNA for the CDR3 is TGTGCGTCGAGCGAAGGGACCTATGGCTACACCTTC.

This clonotype was observed at least ten times. J is TRBJ1-5 and V is TRBV28; TRBD1 is a possible D gene (5 bases). The V and J ends lost 8 bases and 0 bases respectively, with 14 bases between them. The CDR3 runs to 15 residues. From germline, CDR1 is MDHEN and CDR2 SYDVKM. CDR3 in DNA: TGTGCCAGCTTAGTGGGGGGTTATAGCAATCAGCCCCAGCATTTT. Translated: CASLVGGYSNQPQHF.

As for this clonotype: This may be a read error, as it is one base from a much larger clone. The V and J genes are TRBV20-1 and TRBJ2-5, with TRBD2 identical over 14 bases. The CDR3 covers 13 residues. CDR1 is DFQATT, CDR2 SNEGSKA, per germline (reference sequence). Trimming removed 4 bases from V and 9 bases from J; junction bases left unmatched: 4. The CDR3 region has the DNA TGCAGTGCTAAGGGGACTAGCGGGAGTTCCCAGTACTTC. Protein: CSAKGTSGSSQYF.

This clonotype was counted between two and nine times. The CDR3 here is CASSLGAGGDNSPLHF. The CDR3 DNA is TGTGCCAGCAGCTTGGGCGCGGGGGGTGATAATTCACCCCTCCACTTT. The chain recombines TRBV5-4 with TRBJ1-6, with D maybe TRBD1 (5 bases). The CDR3 is 16 residues long. CDR1 and CDR2 (germline): SGHNT, YYREEE (reference sequence). With 0 bases removed from V and 5 bases from J, the gap between germline ends came to 12 bases.

This clonotype has at least ten counts. The rearrangement links TRBV5-1 to TRBJ2-7, with D uncertain. This CDR3 has 16 amino acids. The germline CDR1 and CDR2 sequences are SGHRS and YFSETQ. The V and J ends lost 3 bases and 7 bases respectively, with 23 bases between them. In nucleotides, the CDR3 is TGCGCCAGCAGCTCCCGGGTCCTGGGTCTTAGTGTTGAGCAGTACTTC. Protein: CASSSRVLGLSVEQYF.

This clonotype was counted at least ten times. The rearrangement joins TRBV20-1 to TRBJ1-1; D remains unclear. The V end was cut by 5 bases, the J end by 1 base, with 8 bases between. Germline V lookup: CDR1 DFQATT, CDR2 SNEGSKA (reference sequence). CDR3 length: 12 amino acids. The CDR3 region is CSAGEGNTEAFF. DNA for the CDR3: TGCAGTGCTGGGGAGGGGAACACTGAAGCTTTCTTT.

This clonotype was observed a handful of times. J is TRBJ2-1 and V is TRBV20-1, with D unresolved. The V gene lost 6 bases and the J gene lost 1 base, with 10 bases spanning the gap. The CDR3 has 13 residues. The germline gives CDR1 DFQATT, CDR2 SNEGSKA (reference sequence). The DNA for the CDR3 is TGCAGTGCAGGGCTCGGGTCCTACAATGAGCAGTTCTTC. Its translation: CSAGLGSYNEQFF.

Ten or more counts support this clonotype. The genes are TRBV20-1 and TRBJ2-7; 7 bases fit TRBD2. Trimming took 5 bases from V and 0 from J; bases not matched to a gene: 4. There are 13 residues in the CDR3. The germline gives CDR1 DFQATT, CDR2 SNEGSKA (reference sequence). In DNA form, the CDR3 reads TGCAGTGCTCTTACTAGCGCCTCCTACGAGCAGTACTTC. Translated, it gives CSALTSASYEQYF.

Ten or more counts support this clonotype. The chain is built from TRBV18 and TRBJ2-5; TRBD2 agrees at 9 bases. The germline CDR1 and CDR2 sequences are KGHSH and LQKENI. The CDR3 is 15 residues long. Trimming cost V 3 bases and J 5 bases; bases outside gene matches: 7. CDR3 sequence: CASSPKKREVETQYF. CDR3 nucleotide sequence: TGTGCCAGCTCACCGAAAAAGCGGGAGGTGGAGACCCAGTACTTC.

This chain uses TRBV19 with TRBJ1-3; D unresolved. Trimming pared 5 bases from V and 2 bases from J, leaving 13 bases between. The CDR3 is 15 amino acids. Germline V lookup: CDR1 LNHDA, CDR2 SQIVND (reference sequence). The CDR3 nucleotides are TGTGCCAGTAGTCCGCATAGGGAAACTGGAAACACCATATATTTT. It codes for CASSPHRETGNTIYF.

This clonotype was detected only a few times. This chain joins TRBV20-1 and TRBJ2-7; 10 bases are a match to TRBD1. The CDR3 has 13 amino acids. CDR1 is DFQATT, CDR2 SNEGSKA, per germline (reference sequence). The V and J ends lost 3 bases and 4 bases, in that order; junction bases with no gene match: 3. In nucleotides, the CDR3 is TGCAGTGCTAGCCGGGACAGGGGATACGAGCAGTACTTC. It codes for CSASRDRGYEQYF.

This clonotype came up a few times. The V and J genes are TRBV12-3 or TRBV12-4 and TRBJ2-1, with TRBD2 identical over 8 bases. The CDR3 is 16 residues long. The ends lost 7 bases at V and 6 bases at J; junction bases unmatched: 14. CDR3 in amino acids: CASTIIGGGPSNEQFF. The DNA for the CDR3 is TGTGCCAGCACCATTATCGGCGGGGGGCCCTCCAATGAGCAGTTCTTC.

This clonotype was recorded only once. This sequence may be a read error, since a much larger clone differs from it by one base. The rearrangement joins TRBV28 to TRBJ2-1; TRBD2 matches 8 bases. The trim removed 5 bases at V and 6 bases at J, leaving 9 bases unmatched. CDR3 length: 15 amino acids. CDR1 and CDR2 from the germline V gene are MDHEN and SYDVKM. The CDR3 reads CASSPESGSVNEQFF. The CDR3, as DNA: TGTGCCAGCAGTCCCGAGAGCGGGAGCGTCAATGAGCAGTTCTTC.

This clonotype was recorded a few times. The chain has TRBV11-3 and TRBJ2-1; 8 nucleotides match TRBD2. The V gene's germline CDR1 is SGHNT and CDR2 YENEEA. The CDR3 is made up of 17 amino acids. J gave up 10 bases and V 0 bases, and 14 bases lay outside the gene matches. The CDR3 coding sequence is TGTGCCAGCAGCTTAGAGACATGGGAAGCGGGAGAAGGGGAGCAGTTCTTC. Protein: CASSLETWEAGEGEQFF.

This clonotype was counted a single time. Being one base from a much bigger clone, this may be a read error. The chain couples TRBV18 to TRBJ1-2; 7 nucleotides agree with TRBD1. CDR1 and CDR2 (germline): KGHSH, LQKENI. CDR3 length: 16 amino acids. CDR3 amino acids: CASSTGQLANVYGCTF. CDR3 nucleotides: TGTGCCAGCTCAACGGGACAGCTCGCGAACGTCTATGGCTGCACCTTC.